The 30 T cell receptor beta chains below come from one sample, sequenced in a study of T cell responses to AZD1222 COVID-19 vaccine (dated by TCRdb to the early 2020s). What the time point label conveys for this sample: baseline before first vaccination. Receptor amplification or capture employed the immunoSEQ multiplex PCR assay. This is the immuneACCESS table as TCRdb keeps it, with only in-frame sequences that have V and J called. A part of the clones is gone; compared with another copy, unresolved V genes explain less than half, and the rest is unexplained. The sample includes about 110,000 clones, with roughly nine tenths observed a single time. The leading ten clones occupy approximately 7.9% of the sample. Sequences were derived from peripheral blood, sampled on day 0 of AZD1222 vaccination. The source is an adult in good health.

This chain uses TRBV5-1 with TRBJ2-1, with a possible D match to TRBD2 (5 bases). CDR3 size: 14 residues. Trimming removed 1 base at V and 10 bases at J, with 15 bases between. Per the germline V gene, CDR1 is SGHRS and CDR2 is YFSETQ. The CDR3 protein is CASSLNPSSGEQFF. DNA of the CDR3: TGCGCCAGCAGCTTGAACCCTAGCTCGGGGGAGCAGTTCTTC.

V and J are TRBV2 and TRBJ1-2; D uncertain. This CDR3 contains 14 residues. Germline-derived CDR1 and CDR2 are SNHLY and FYNNEI. V lost 4 bases and J lost 2, with 11 bases in between. DNA for the CDR3: TGTGCCAGCAGTGCTTTTACGGGGAACTATGGCTACACCTTC. It specifies CASSAFTGNYGYTF.

The gene calls are TRBV27 and TRBJ2-1; 9 positions match TRBD2. The CDR3 extends over 15 amino acids. V shed 4 bases, J shed 8 bases, and the junction held 9 bases outside the gene matches. Germline loops: CDR1 MNHEY, CDR2 SMNVEV (reference sequence). CDR3: CASSSISGSKDEQFF. The CDR3 DNA reads as TGTGCCAGCAGTTCGATTAGCGGGAGTAAGGATGAGCAGTTCTTC.

The chain is built from TRBV18 and TRBJ1-5; D unclear. V was clipped by 6 bases and J by 5 bases, with 11 bases between them. Per germline, CDR1 KGHSH and CDR2 LQKENI. CDR3 length equals 13 residues. The CDR3 nucleotides read TGTGCCAGCTCGCGGGGAGAGGATCAGCCCCAGCATTTT. As protein: CASSRGEDQPQHF. The full variable domain, its missing parts supplied by reference TRBV18 and TRBJ1-5, is NAGVMQNPRHLVRRRGQEARLRCSPMKGHSHVYWYRQLPEEGLKFMVYLQKENIIDESGMPKERFSAEFPKEGPSILRIQQVVRGDSAAYFCASSRGEDQPQHFGDGTRLSIL.

J is TRBJ2-6 and V is TRBV6-1, with D hard to call. Germline V gene lookup returns CDR1 MNHNS and CDR2 SASEGT. V lost 1 base, J lost 6 bases, and 1 base lay in between. This CDR3 spans 12 amino acids. CDR3 sequence: CASSEVANVLTF. CDR3 DNA: TGTGCCAGCAGTGAAGTGGCCAACGTCCTGACTTTC.

The chain recombines TRBV12-3 or TRBV12-4 with TRBJ1-4; no definite D call. The length of the CDR3 is 13 residues. Trimming stripped 1 base from V and 8 bases from J, with 8 bases between. In nucleotides, the CDR3 is TGTGCCAGCAGTTTAGTGGGCGCCGAAAAACTGTTTTTT. Protein product: CASSLVGAEKLFF.

CDR3 sequence reads: CASSPRSAGAEAFF. DNA of the CDR3: TGTGCCAGCTCACCCCGATCGGCGGGGGCTGAAGCTTTCTTT. This chain joins TRBV18 and TRBJ1-1, with TRBD1 as a possible D gene (5 bases). The CDR3 consists of 14 residues. Germline V CDR1 and CDR2: KGHSH, LQKENI. V shed 3 bases and J shed 6 bases, with 14 bases lying between them.

This chain connects TRBV5-4 to TRBJ2-3, with TRBD2 matching over 10 bases. The V gene end was trimmed by 0 bases and the J gene end by 0 bases; junction bases not matched to a gene: 4. CDR3 length equals 17 residues. The germline V gene encodes CDR1 SGHNT and CDR2 YYREEE (reference sequence). The CDR3 sequence: CASSLGSGGASTDTQYF. The CDR3 nucleotides are TGTGCCAGCAGCTTGGGCAGCGGGGGGGCGAGCACAGATACGCAGTATTTT.

This rearrangement joins TRBV20-1 to TRBJ1-1; maybe TRBD1 (5 bases). The CDR3 runs 15 residues. The V gene lost 3 bases and the J gene lost 3 bases, with 17 bases spanning the gap. Per germline, CDR1 DFQATT and CDR2 SNEGSKA (reference sequence). The CDR3 loop is CSASGARAEDTEAFF. Written as DNA, the CDR3 is TGCAGTGCTAGTGGGGCTCGAGCTGAGGACACTGAAGCTTTCTTT.

The V call is TRBV9, the J call TRBJ1-1, with D perhaps TRBD1 (5 bases). CDR3 length equals 17 residues. V was pared by 0 bases and J by 2 bases, with 17 bases between. The germline CDR1 and CDR2 sequences are SGDLS and YYNGEE. The DNA for the CDR3 is TGTGCCAGCAGCGTAGCGGCGACAGTGTGGGCAAACACTGAAGCTTTCTTT. Translated: CASSVAATVWANTEAFF. The full variable domain, its missing parts supplied by reference TRBV9 and TRBJ1-1, is DSGVTQTPKHLITATGQRVTLRCSPRSGDLSVYWYQQSLDQGLQFLIQYYNGEERAKGNILERFSAQQFPDLHSELNLSSLELGDSALYFCASSVAATVWANTEAFFGQGTRLTVV.

This clone was seen a handful of times. The chain recombines TRBV30 with TRBJ2-2; D is perhaps TRBD2 (5 bases). The germline V gene has CDR1 GTSNPN and CDR2 SVGIG (reference sequence). V was cut by 0 bases and J by 1 base, with 6 bases left in between. This CDR3 is built from 14 residues. The CDR3, as DNA: TGTGCCTGGAGTGTAACTAGGAACACCGGGGAGCTGTTTTTT. Translated, it gives CAWSVTRNTGELFF.

This clone was counted a few times. The chain is built from TRBV9 and TRBJ1-2; D perhaps matches TRBD1 (5 bases). The length of the CDR3 is 15 residues. CDR1 is SGDLS, CDR2 YYNGEE, per germline. Trimming took 3 bases from V and 8 from J, leaving 20 bases between them. This chain's CDR3 is CASSATRLGTSGYTF. The CDR3 DNA reads as TGTGCCAGCAGCGCAACCCGCTTGGGGACTTCGGGCTACACCTTC.

The chain links TRBV27 to TRBJ1-5; TRBD1 is a possible D gene (5 bases). CDR3 length equals 16 residues. With 2 bases removed from V and 2 bases from J, the gap between germline ends came to 13 bases. The germline V gene encodes CDR1 MNHEY and CDR2 SMNVEV (reference sequence). The CDR3 bases are TGTGCCAGCAGTTTAGACCCCGGGACCGGCAATCAGCCCCAGCATTTT. It is translated as CASSLDPGTGNQPQHF.

In its sample, this clone was seen once. This chain uses TRBV19 with TRBJ1-4, with D possibly being TRBD1 (5 bases). The CDR3 contains 15 residues. The V gene lost 3 bases and the J gene lost 2 bases, with 10 bases spanning the gap. Germline V gene lookup returns CDR1 LNHDA and CDR2 SQIVND (reference sequence). The CDR3 bases are TGTGCCAGTAGTATGATTGGGGCGACTAATGAAAAACTGTTTTTT. Translation gives CASSMIGATNEKLFF. The full variable domain, with the rest looked up from reference TRBV19 and TRBJ1-4, is DGGITQSPKYLFRKEGQNVTLSCEQNLNHDAMYWYRQDPGQGLRLIYYSQIVNDFQKGDIAEGYSVSREKKESFPLTVTSAQKNPTAFYLCASSMIGATNEKLFFGSGTQLSVL.

The V and J genes are TRBV4-2 and TRBJ1-4, with TRBD1 matching 8 bases. V shed 4 bases, J shed 0 bases, and the junction held 4 bases outside the gene matches. This CDR3 contains 16 residues. CDR1 LGHNA and CDR2 YNFKEQ come from the germline V gene. The CDR3 region is CASSLGQATTNEKLFF. CDR3 nucleotide sequence: TGTGCCAGCAGCCTGGGACAGGCTACAACTAATGAAAAACTGTTTTTT.

V gene TRBV19 combines with J gene TRBJ2-3; 7 bases agree with TRBD1. Germline CDR1 LNHDA, CDR2 SQIVND (reference sequence). The CDR3 runs 14 residues. The V and J ends lost 6 bases and 5 bases, in that order; junction bases with no gene match: 8. CDR3 amino acids: CASSRQGIIDTQYF. The CDR3 region has the DNA TGTGCCAGTAGCCGACAGGGAATTATAGATACGCAGTATTTT.

V gene TRBV5-1 combines with J gene TRBJ1-1, with D maybe TRBD1 (5 bases). V was shortened by 4 bases and J by 1 base, with 11 bases between the two germline ends. CDR1 is SGHRS and CDR2 is YFSETQ in the germline V gene. The CDR3 has 14 amino acids. The DNA of the CDR3 is TGCGCCAGCAGCCCCGGGACTTCGAACACTGAAGCTTTCTTT. Encoded protein: CASSPGTSNTEAFF.

V gene TRBV7-3 combines with J gene TRBJ2-6; 7 bases match TRBD1. The ends lost 1 base at V and 0 bases at J; junction bases unmatched: 6. This CDR3 is 18 amino acids long. Germline-derived CDR1 and CDR2 are SGHTA and FQGTGA. The CDR3 reads CASSLKAGGSSGANVLTF. The CDR3 DNA sequence: TGTGCCAGCAGCTTAAAAGCAGGGGGAAGCTCTGGGGCCAACGTCCTGACTTTC.

This chain connects TRBV28 to TRBJ1-2; TRBD1 agrees at 11 bases. The CDR3 is 14 amino acids. V shed 3 bases and J 3 bases; nucleotides not matched to a gene: 0. Per germline, CDR1 MDHEN and CDR2 SYDVKM. Written as DNA, the CDR3 is TGTGCCAGCAGTTTGGGACAGGGGGACTATGGCTACACCTTC. Its protein product is CASSLGQGDYGYTF.

The V call is TRBV28, the J call TRBJ1-4; 8 bases match TRBD1. The CDR3 spans 12 residues. Trimming removed 10 bases from V and 11 bases from J; junction bases left unmatched: 9. Germline-derived CDR1 and CDR2 are MDHEN and SYDVKM. The CDR3 here is CAILDRAGKLFF. As DNA, the CDR3 is TGTGCCATCTTGGACAGGGCGGGGAAACTGTTTTTT.

V gene TRBV5-1 combines with J gene TRBJ2-7, with 10 bases matching TRBD1. This CDR3 is built from 17 residues. The trim removed 2 bases at V and 1 base at J, leaving 9 bases unmatched. CDR1 SGHRS and CDR2 YFSETQ come from the germline V gene. CDR3 loop: CASSFSPPGQGSYEQYF. The CDR3 DNA reads as TGCGCCAGCAGCTTCTCACCCCCGGGACAGGGGTCCTACGAGCAGTACTTC.

V and J are TRBV5-4 and TRBJ2-7, with D unresolved. This CDR3 is built from 13 residues. Germline V CDR1 and CDR2: SGHNT, YYREEE (reference sequence). Trimming left V 7 bases short and J 0 bases short, with 11 bases between. CDR3: CASRKGTSYEQYF. CDR3 coding DNA: TGTGCCAGCCGGAAGGGCACCTCCTACGAGCAGTACTTC.

This sequence joins TRBV2 and TRBJ1-3; no reliable D call. There are 14 residues in the CDR3. Between the trimmed V and J ends, which lost 6 bases and 3 bases, there was a span of 12 bases. The germline V gene has CDR1 SNHLY and CDR2 FYNNEI. CDR3 loop: CASSLTRVGNTIYF. As DNA, the CDR3 is TGTGCCAGCAGCCTCACGAGGGTTGGAAACACCATATATTTT. The full variable domain, rest sourced from reference TRBV2 and TRBJ1-3, is EPEVTQTPSHQVTQMGQEVILRCVPISNHLYFYWYRQILGQKVEFLVSFYNNEISEKSEIFDDQFSVERPDGSNFTLKIRSTKLEDSAMYFCASSLTRVGNTIYFGEGSWLTVV.

The chain joins TRBV27 to TRBJ1-2, with D possibly TRBD1 on 6 matching bases. CDR1 and CDR2 (germline): MNHEY, SMNVEV (reference sequence). Trimming removed 6 bases from V and 5 bases from J, with 13 bases in between. The CDR3 runs 13 residues. CDR3 sequence reads: CASRGAGKYGYTF. The CDR3 bases are TGTGCCAGCAGGGGGGCAGGAAAATATGGCTACACCTTC.

The chain couples TRBV18 to TRBJ1-5, with 9 bases lining up with TRBD1. Germline V gives CDR1 KGHSH, CDR2 LQKENI. After removal of 8 bases from V and 6 bases from J, the junction contained 8 bases not matched to a gene. The CDR3 is 14 amino acids. The CDR3 reads CASSGDREAQPQHF. CDR3 bases: TGTGCCAGCAGTGGGGACAGGGAGGCTCAGCCCCAGCATTTT.

This clone was seen just once. This chain links TRBV29-1 with TRBJ2-5, with 13 bases that match TRBD2. CDR1 is SQVTM, CDR2 ANQGSEA, per germline. The CDR3 is 14 residues long. Trimming cost V 7 bases and J 0 bases; bases outside gene matches: 2. The CDR3 here is CSGGLAGNQETQYF. In nucleotides, the CDR3 is TGCAGCGGGGGACTAGCGGGGAACCAAGAGACCCAGTACTTC.

The chain is built from TRBV29-1 and TRBJ1-2; 7 nucleotides line up with TRBD1. This CDR3 contains 12 residues. CDR1 and CDR2 from the germline V gene are SQVTM and ANQGSEA. Unmatched junction bases numbered 4, after V lost 6 bases and J lost 3 bases. CDR3 in amino acids: CSVVTGHYGYTF. CDR3 coding DNA: TGCAGCGTAGTGACAGGGCACTATGGCTACACCTTC.

This chain uses TRBV9 with TRBJ1-6; 10 positions agree with TRBD1. This CDR3 has 14 residues. V was clipped by 7 bases and J by 10 bases; unmatched bases: 8. Germline CDR1 reads SGDLS; CDR2 reads YYNGEE. The CDR3 is CASSTGQGGSPLHF. The CDR3 nucleotides are TGTGCCAGCTCCACCGGACAGGGGGGATCACCCCTCCACTTT.

The chain carries TRBV5-4 and TRBJ1-2; 9 bases agree with TRBD1. Per the germline V gene, CDR1 is SGHNT and CDR2 is YYREEE (reference sequence). The V segment lost 3 bases and the J segment 4 bases; nucleotides outside the gene matches: 7. The CDR3 runs 15 residues. The CDR3 protein is CASSWGQGGPYGYTF. The DNA of the CDR3 is TGTGCCAGCAGCTGGGGACAGGGAGGGCCCTATGGCTACACCTTC.

The chain has TRBV9 and TRBJ1-2, with TRBD1 matching 7 bases. J was trimmed by 6 bases and V by 4 bases; bases with no gene match: 9. CDR1 and CDR2 (germline): SGDLS, YYNGEE. The CDR3 sequence is 14 residues long. CDR3 DNA sequence: TGTGCCAGCAGCAGCTGGGGACAGATACATGGCTACACCTTC. Translating it yields CASSSWGQIHGYTF.